This TCR beta chain was captured by sequencing in a study of T cell responses to AZD1222 COVID-19 vaccine. From germline, CDR1 is LNHDA and CDR2 SQIVND (reference sequence). The CDR3 loop spans 14 amino acids. V was shortened by 3 bases and J by 0 bases, with 6 bases between the two germline ends. Study-level findings and limits: Sampling that yielded the repertoires occurred only after the peak T cell response. Spike-specific TCR breadth and depth both grew after two AZD1222 doses. Just six AZD1222 recipients tested seropositive at baseline. Targets within unmutated variant regions were reportedly found for nearly half of spike-specific TCRs.

This table comes from immunoSEQ multiplex PCR, and its TCRdb copy is limited to in-frame clones, with some not included. The table has 100,000 to 150,000 clones, about nine tenths seen once. The sample holds one count of this clone. Its target is unknown. This same CDR3 is encoded by further DNA sequences in the sample. The TCR was taken from an adult in good health. The gene calls are TRBV19 and TRBJ1-5; possible D gene TRBD1, 5 bases. The specimen was peripheral blood, collected on day 0 of AZD1222 vaccination. This CDR3 reads CASSITGSNQPQHF. The CDR3 DNA sequence: TGTGCCAGTAGTATCACAGGTAGCAATCAGCCCCAGCATTTT.